These T cell receptor beta chains were read from a single sample in a study of cytomegalovirus exposure and HLA in healthy donors. Sequenced by immunoSEQ multiplex PCR; TCRdb stores in-frame clones only, minus some. The table lists about 200,000 clones, 80% to 85% of them singletons. Material: PBMCs. These receptors all stem from a woman in her 30s in good health and CMV-seronegative. Each CDR3 is given with its conserved first and last residue. The D gene is left open where the match is weak. Size tells how often a clone was seen (once, few, many) or the class of an expanded clone, and some rows leave it out.

V	J	D	size	CDR3	DNA
TRBV2	TRBJ2-5	TRBD1	NA	CASRTDRGLETQYF	TGTGCCAGCAGAACTGACAGGGGGCTAGAGACCCAGTACTTC
TRBV5-1	TRBJ2-3	NA	NA	CASSLGQSTDTQYF	TGCGCCAGCAGCTTAGGACAGAGCACAGATACGCAGTATTTT
TRBV20-1	TRBJ2-3	NA	NA	CSATYTDTQYF	TGCAGTGCTACGTACACAGATACGCAGTATTTT
TRBV30	TRBJ1-5	TRBD1	once	CAWSQGQGMWQPQHF	TGTGCCTGGAGCCAGGGACAGGGGATGTGGCAGCCCCAGCATTTT
TRBV6-5	TRBJ2-7	TRBD1	NA	CASSTTGTYEQYF	TGTGCCAGCAGTACGACAGGGACCTACGAGCAGTACTTC
TRBV4-1	TRBJ1-5	NA	few	CASSPRTAYNQPQHF	TGCGCCAGCAGCCCTAGGACAGCCTACAATCAGCCCCAGCATTTT
TRBV12-5	TRBJ1-2	TRBD1	NA	CASGLASVTGTVSGYTF	TGTGCTAGTGGTTTGGCCTCCGTCACGGGGACAGTGAGTGGCTACACCTTC
TRBV5-1	TRBJ2-7	TRBD2	NA	CASSLAAGGTYEQYF	TGCGCCAGCAGCTTGGCGGCGGGGGGGACCTACGAGCAGTACTTC
TRBV29-1	TRBJ1-1	NA	NA	CSVEFQRDYTEAFF	TGCAGCGTTGAATTTCAAAGGGACTACACTGAAGCTTTCTTT
TRBV10-3	TRBJ2-7	NA	NA	CAISESNRGNAYEQYF	TGTGCCATCAGTGAGTCGAATAGGGGGAATGCATACGAGCAGTACTTC
TRBV28	TRBJ1-2	NA	few	CASSFLGRGYYGYTF	TGTGCCAGCAGTTTTTTGGGCCGGGGTTACTATGGCTACACCTTC
TRBV14	TRBJ2-7	NA	NA	CASSQDFTGSREQYF	TGTGCCAGCAGCCAAGATTTTACAGGGTCCCGCGAGCAGTACTTC
TRBV19	TRBJ1-5	NA	NA	CASSSRGGVGNQPQHF	TGTGCCAGTAGTTCCCGGGGGGGGGTAGGCAATCAGCCCCAGCATTTT
TRBV6-5	TRBJ1-3	NA	NA	CASSYSAGTGNTIYF	TGTGCCAGCAGTTACTCGGCAGGAACTGGAAACACCATATATTTT
TRBV28	TRBJ1-5	NA	NA	CASSLGRAFSNQPQHF	TGTGCCAGCAGTTTAGGGCGGGCTTTTAGCAATCAGCCCCAGCATTTT
TRBV11-2	TRBJ1-1	NA	NA	CASSDRGTEAFF	TGTGCCAGCAGCGACCGGGGAACTGAAGCTTTCTTT
TRBV12-5	TRBJ2-7	TRBD2	NA	CASGPGTSGTIDEQYF	TGTGCTAGTGGTCCCGGGACTAGCGGGACTATCGACGAGCAGTACTTC
TRBV27	TRBJ1-5	NA	NA	CASSFTGGGGQPQHF	TGTGCCAGCAGTTTTACCGGGGGCGGGGGCCAGCCCCAGCATTTT
TRBV27	TRBJ1-1	NA	NA	CASSGSPGAAVEAFF	TGTGCCAGCAGTGGGTCCCCAGGGGCCGCTGTTGAAGCTTTCTTT
TRBV9	TRBJ2-3	TRBD2	NA	CASSYGTSGLDTQYF	TGTGCCAGCAGCTACGGGACTAGCGGACTCGATACGCAGTATTTT
TRBV5-1	TRBJ2-5	TRBD2	NA	CASSLASGGGETQYF	TGCGCCAGCAGCTTAGCTAGCGGGGGCGGGGAGACCCAGTACTTC
TRBV29-1	TRBJ2-3	TRBD1	NA	CSVEEGQGAAKVADTQYF	TGCAGCGTTGAGGAGGGACAGGGGGCGGCTAAGGTGGCAGATACGCAGTATTTT
TRBV5-1	TRBJ2-7	TRBD1	NA	CASSAGQGVKTYEQYF	TGCGCCAGCAGCGCCGGACAGGGCGTCAAAACCTACGAGCAGTACTTC
TRBV5-4	TRBJ1-4	NA	once	CASRTDRSGEKLFF	TGTGCCAGCAGAACCGACAGGTCCGGTGAAAAACTGTTTTTT
TRBV5-6	TRBJ1-4	NA	NA	CASSPLGLTNEKLFF	TGTGCCAGCAGCCCCCTAGGCCTTACTAATGAAAAACTGTTTTTT
TRBV5-1	TRBJ2-7	TRBD1	NA	CASTDRGHYEQYF	TGCGCCAGCACCGACAGGGGGCACTACGAGCAGTACTTC
TRBV19	TRBJ2-7	NA	NA	CASEPAGSHEQYF	TGTGCCAGTGAGCCCGCAGGGTCCCACGAGCAGTACTTC